The clone carrying this TCR beta chain came up many times. This sample stems from a study of regulatory T cells in long-lasting Graves disease. This sample's time point: persistent/refractory GD, antithyroid drugs over 5 years with positive TRAb. Scientists built the TCR library using RNA that was extracted from PBMCs. Arm-PCR with iRepertoire HTBI primers amplified the CDR3 regions for these TCR beta libraries. Each CDR3 protein is one row after TCRdb ran MiXCR on the multiplex PCR reads. The sample lists more than 300,000 distinct CDR3 sequences, 20% to 25% seen once, with 28% in the top ten. The sequence derives from a woman aged 40 to 49 with Graves disease. The specimen comprised peripheral blood mononuclear cells (PBMCs), sampled when the disease was refractory, from a patient treated with antithyroid drugs.

The CDR3 loop reads CASSYDQGAGETQYF. Here the CDR3 DNA reads TGTGCCAGCAGCTATGACCAGGGGGCGGGAGAGACCCAGTACTTC. J is TRBJ2-5 and V is TRBV28; 8 nucleotides align to TRBD1. Losses at the gene ends were 6 bases for V and 4 bases for J; bases not matched to a gene: 10. There are 15 residues in the CDR3. Germline V CDR1 and CDR2: MDHEN, SYDVKM.